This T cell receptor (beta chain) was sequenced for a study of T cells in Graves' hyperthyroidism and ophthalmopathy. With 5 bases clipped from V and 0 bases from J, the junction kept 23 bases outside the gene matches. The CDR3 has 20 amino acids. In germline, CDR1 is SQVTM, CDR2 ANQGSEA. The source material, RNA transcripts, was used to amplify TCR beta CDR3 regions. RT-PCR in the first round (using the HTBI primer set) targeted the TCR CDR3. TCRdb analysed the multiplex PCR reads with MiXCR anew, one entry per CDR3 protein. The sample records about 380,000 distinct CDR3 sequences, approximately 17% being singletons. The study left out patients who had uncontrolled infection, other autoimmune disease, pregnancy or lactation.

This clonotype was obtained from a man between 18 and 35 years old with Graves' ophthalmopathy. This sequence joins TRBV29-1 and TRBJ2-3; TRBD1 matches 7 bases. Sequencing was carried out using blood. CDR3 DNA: TGCAGCGTTATATTTCAGCCGGGACAGCCACTGACTTCTAGCACAGATACGCAGTATTTT. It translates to CSVIFQPGQPLTSSTDTQYF.